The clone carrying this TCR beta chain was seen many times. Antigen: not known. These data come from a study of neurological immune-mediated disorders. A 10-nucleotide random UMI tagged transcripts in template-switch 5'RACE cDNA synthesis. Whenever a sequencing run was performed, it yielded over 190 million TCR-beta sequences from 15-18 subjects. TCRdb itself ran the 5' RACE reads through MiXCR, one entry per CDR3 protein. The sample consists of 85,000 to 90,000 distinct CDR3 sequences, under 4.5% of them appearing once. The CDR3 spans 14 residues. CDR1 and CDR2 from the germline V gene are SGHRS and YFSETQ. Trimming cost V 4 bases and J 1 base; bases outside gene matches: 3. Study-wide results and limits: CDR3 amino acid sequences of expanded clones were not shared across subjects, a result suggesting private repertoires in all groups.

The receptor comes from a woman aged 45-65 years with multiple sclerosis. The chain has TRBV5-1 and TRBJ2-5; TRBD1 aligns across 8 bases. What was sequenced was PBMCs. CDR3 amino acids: CASSPGQVQETQYF. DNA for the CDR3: TGCGCCAGCAGCCCGGGACAGGTCCAAGAGACCCAGTACTTC.